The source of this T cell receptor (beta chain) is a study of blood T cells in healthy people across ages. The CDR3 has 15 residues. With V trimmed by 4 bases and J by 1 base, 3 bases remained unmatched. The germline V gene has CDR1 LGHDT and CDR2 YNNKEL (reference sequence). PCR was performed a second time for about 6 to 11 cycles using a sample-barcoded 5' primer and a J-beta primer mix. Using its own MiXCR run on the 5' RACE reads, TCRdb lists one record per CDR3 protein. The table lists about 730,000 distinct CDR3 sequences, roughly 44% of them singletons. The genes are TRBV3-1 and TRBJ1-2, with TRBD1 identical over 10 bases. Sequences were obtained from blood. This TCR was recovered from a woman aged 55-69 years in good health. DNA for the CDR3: TGTGCCAGCAGCCCGACAGGGGGCCTTAACTATGGCTACACCTTC. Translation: CASSPTGGLNYGYTF.